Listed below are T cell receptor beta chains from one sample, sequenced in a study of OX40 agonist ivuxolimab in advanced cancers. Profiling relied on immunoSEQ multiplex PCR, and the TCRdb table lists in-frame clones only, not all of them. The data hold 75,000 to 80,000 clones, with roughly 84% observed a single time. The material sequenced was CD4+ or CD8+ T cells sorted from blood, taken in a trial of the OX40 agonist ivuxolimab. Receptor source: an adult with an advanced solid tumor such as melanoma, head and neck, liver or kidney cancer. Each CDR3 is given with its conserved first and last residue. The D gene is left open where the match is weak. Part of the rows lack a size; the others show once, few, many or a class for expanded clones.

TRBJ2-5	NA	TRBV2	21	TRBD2	TGTGCCACCTTGCGTTTGACTAGCTGGAAGAACGAGGTAACAGCCCAAGAGACCCAGTACTTC	CATLRLTSWKNEVTAQETQYF
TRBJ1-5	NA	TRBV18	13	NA	TGTGCCAGCTCACGACAGGCCGATCAGCCCCAGCATTTT	CASSRQADQPQHF
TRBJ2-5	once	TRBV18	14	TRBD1	TGTGCCAGCTCACTTACAGGGGGCCAAGAGACCCAGTACTTC	CASSLTGGQETQYF
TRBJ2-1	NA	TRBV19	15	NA	TGTGCCAGCACAAGGAGACGGAGCTCCTACAATGAGCAGTTCTTC	CASTRRRSSYNEQFF
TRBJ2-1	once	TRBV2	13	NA	TGTGCCAGCAATCTAGCGTCCTACAATGAGCAGTTCTTC	CASNLASYNEQFF
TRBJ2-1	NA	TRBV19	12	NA	TGTGCCAGTAGGGTCCGGAGGGGTGAGCAGTTCTTC	CASRVRRGEQFF
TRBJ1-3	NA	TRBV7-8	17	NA	TGTGCCAGCAGCTTAGAATATAGGCCCAGCTCTGGAAACACCATATATTTT	CASSLEYRPSSGNTIYF
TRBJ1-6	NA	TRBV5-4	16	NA	TGTGCCAGCAGCCCAGGAATCGCAATGGGGATTTCGCCCCTCCACTTT	CASSPGIAMGISPLHF
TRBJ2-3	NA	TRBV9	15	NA	TGTGCCAGCAGCGTAGGTCCAGTGACCACAGATACGCAGTATTTT	CASSVGPVTTDTQYF
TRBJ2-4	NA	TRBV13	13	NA	TGTGCCAGCAGCACGGGTCCGCGGAACATTCAGTACTTC	CASSTGPRNIQYF
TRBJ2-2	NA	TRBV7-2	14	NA	TGTGCCAGCAGCTTATTAGGCGTCCCCGGGGAGCTGTTTTTT	CASSLLGVPGELFF
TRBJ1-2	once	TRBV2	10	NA	TGTGCCAGCAGTGACGATGGCTACACCTTC	CASSDDGYTF
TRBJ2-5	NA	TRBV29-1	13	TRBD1	TGCAGCGTTAACAGGGGGCTAGGAGAGACCCAGTACTTC	CSVNRGLGETQYF
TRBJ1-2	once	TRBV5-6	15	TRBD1	TGTGCCAGCAGCTTGGAAGACAGGGGGATCTATGGCTACACCTTC	CASSLEDRGIYGYTF
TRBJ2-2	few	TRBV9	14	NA	TGTGCCAGCAGCGTAGACCCCATGGCCGGGGAGCTGTTTTTT	CASSVDPMAGELFF
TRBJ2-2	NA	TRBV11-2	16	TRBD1	TGTGCCAGCAGCCCAGGGACAGGGGGCAGCACCGGGGAGCTGTTTTTT	CASSPGTGGSTGELFF
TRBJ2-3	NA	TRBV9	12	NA	TGTGCCAGCAGCCCCTGGGAAGATACGCAGTATTTT	CASSPWEDTQYF
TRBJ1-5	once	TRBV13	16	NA	TGTGCCAGCAGCTTAGGCCCGTGGGGGGCTAGTCAGCCCCAGCATTTT	CASSLGPWGASQPQHF
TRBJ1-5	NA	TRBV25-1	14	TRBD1	TGTGCCAGCAGTGGACAGGGGTGGGATCAGCCCCAGCATTTT	CASSGQGWDQPQHF
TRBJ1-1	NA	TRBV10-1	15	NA	TGCGCCAGCAGCCCTCAGCGGGGAGTCGGCACTGAAGCTTTCTTT	CASSPQRGVGTEAFF
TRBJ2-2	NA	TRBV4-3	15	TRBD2	TGCGCCAGCAGATCTAGCGGAGAGAACACCGGGGAGCTGTTTTTT	CASRSSGENTGELFF
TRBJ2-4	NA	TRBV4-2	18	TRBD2	TGTGCCAGCAGCCAAGTATCAGCGGGGGGTAGAGTCAAAAACATTCAGTACTTC	CASSQVSAGGRVKNIQYF
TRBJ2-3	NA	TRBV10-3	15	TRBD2	TGTGCCATCAGTGGTGGCGGGAGTCGCCCAGATACGCAGTATTTT	CAISGGGSRPDTQYF
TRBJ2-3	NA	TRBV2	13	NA	TGTGCCAGCAAGGGCAGGGCCACAGATACGCAGTATTTT	CASKGRATDTQYF
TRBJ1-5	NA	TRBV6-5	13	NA	TGTGCCAGCAGTCAGACCCGGGGTCAGCCCCAGCATTTT	CASSQTRGQPQHF
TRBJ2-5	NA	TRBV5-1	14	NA	TGCGCCAGCAGGGTTTCGGGGGTTAAAGAGACCCAGTACTTC	CASRVSGVKETQYF
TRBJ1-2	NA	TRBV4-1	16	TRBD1	TGCGCCAGCAGCCAAGAGACGGCAGGGGGCATCTATGGCTACACCTTC	CASSQETAGGIYGYTF
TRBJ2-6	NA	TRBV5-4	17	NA	TGTGCCAGCAGCATTCGGGGGGCCCGGACTGGGGCCAACGTCCTGACTTTC	CASSIRGARTGANVLTF
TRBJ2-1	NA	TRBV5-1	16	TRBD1	TGCGCCAGCAGATCCGGGACAGGCCCAGGATACAATGAGCAGTTCTTC	CASRSGTGPGYNEQFF
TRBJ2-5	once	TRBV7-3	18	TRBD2	TGTGCCAGCAGCCCCAGTCCAAGGCTGAGCGGGAGGGTCGAGACCCAGTACTTC	CASSPSPRLSGRVETQYF
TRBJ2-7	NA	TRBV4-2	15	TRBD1	TGTGCCAGCAGCCCTCGGGGACAGGGGGCCCACGAGCAGTACTTC	CASSPRGQGAHEQYF
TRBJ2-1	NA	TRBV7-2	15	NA	TGTGCCAGCAGCTTAGAACTGGGAATGGCAAATGAGCAGTTCTTC	CASSLELGMANEQFF
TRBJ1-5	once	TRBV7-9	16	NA	TGTGCCAGCAGCGGCCCCCGGCAGGTAGGGGATCAGCCCCAGCATTTT	CASSGPRQVGDQPQHF
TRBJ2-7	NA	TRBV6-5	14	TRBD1	TGTGCCAGTCAAAGGCGGACAGGTCTAGACGAGCAGTACTTC	CASQRRTGLDEQYF
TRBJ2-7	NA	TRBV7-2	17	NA	TGTGCCAGCAGCTTCCCTAGGGGTAGCGGTTCATCCTACGAGCAGTACTTC	CASSFPRGSGSSYEQYF
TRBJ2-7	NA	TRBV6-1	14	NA	TGTGCCAGCAGTGAAGTAGGGGCCTCCTACGAGCAGTACTTC	CASSEVGASYEQYF
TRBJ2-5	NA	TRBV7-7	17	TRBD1	TGTGCCAGCAGCTCGAGGACCGTTTGGACAGGGAAAGAGACCCAGTACTTC	CASSSRTVWTGKETQYF
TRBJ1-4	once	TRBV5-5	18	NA	TGTGCCAGCAGCTTGGACTCTCGGCTCTTCTCAACTAATGAAAAACTGTTTTTT	CASSLDSRLFSTNEKLFF
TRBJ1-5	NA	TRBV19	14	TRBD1	TGTGCCAGTAGTCCAACAGGGGGGAATCAGCCCCAGCATTTT	CASSPTGGNQPQHF
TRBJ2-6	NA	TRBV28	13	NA	TGTGCCAGCAGTTATGCCGGGGCCAACGTCCTGACTTTC	CASSYAGANVLTF
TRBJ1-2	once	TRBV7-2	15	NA	TGTGCCAGCAGCTTACATGGAGGCCGGGGTTATGGCTACACCTTC	CASSLHGGRGYGYTF
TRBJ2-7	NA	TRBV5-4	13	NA	TGTGCCAGCAGCTTAGGGGCAGGGACCGAGCAGTACTTC	CASSLGAGTEQYF
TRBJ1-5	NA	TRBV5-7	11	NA	TGTGCCAGCAGCCCCTTGGGGCCCCAGCATTTT	CASSPLGPQHF
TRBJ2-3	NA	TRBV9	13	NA	TGTGCCAGCAGCGTAGTAGGGACAGATACGCAGTATTTT	CASSVVGTDTQYF
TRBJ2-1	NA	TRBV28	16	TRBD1	TGTGCCAGCAGTCCCCTTCCGGGACAGGGAGACAATGAGCAGTTCTTC	CASSPLPGQGDNEQFF
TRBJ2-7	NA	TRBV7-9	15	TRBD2	TGTGCCAGCAGCTTAGCTCCGGGGGGGCTGGCCGAGCAGTACTTC	CASSLAPGGLAEQYF
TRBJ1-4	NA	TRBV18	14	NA	TGTGCCAGCTCACAGGGGGCAACTAATGAAAAACTGTTTTTT	CASSQGATNEKLFF
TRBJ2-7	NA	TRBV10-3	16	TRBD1	TGTGCCATCAGTGAGTCGGGGGGACAGGGGGCGAACGAGCAGTACTTC	CAISESGGQGANEQYF
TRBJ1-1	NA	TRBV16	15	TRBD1	TGTGCCAGCAGCCAAAGTATACAGGGGAGCACTGAAGCTTTCTTT	CASSQSIQGSTEAFF
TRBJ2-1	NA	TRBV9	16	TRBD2	TGTGCCAGCAGCGTAGGGTCGCTAGCGGGTTACAATGAGCAGTTCTTC	CASSVGSLAGYNEQFF
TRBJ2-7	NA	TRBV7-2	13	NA	TGTGCCAGCAGCTGGAGACAGGCCTACGAGCAGTACTTC	CASSWRQAYEQYF
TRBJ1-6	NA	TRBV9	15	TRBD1	TGTGCCAGCAGCAGACAGGGACGCGCGGGCTCACCCCTCCACTTT	CASSRQGRAGSPLHF
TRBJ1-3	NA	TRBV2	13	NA	TGTGCCACTGCGACGGGTTCTGGAAACACCATATATTTT	CATATGSGNTIYF
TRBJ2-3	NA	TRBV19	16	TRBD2	TGTGCCAGTAGTAATCTGGGACTAGCGGGAGCAGATACGCAGTATTTT	CASSNLGLAGADTQYF
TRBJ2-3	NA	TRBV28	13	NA	TGTGCCAGCAGTTTAAGACCTTCAGATACGCAGTATTTT	CASSLRPSDTQYF
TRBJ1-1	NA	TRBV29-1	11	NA	TGCAGCGGCAGGTTTGAGACTGAAGCTTTCTTT	CSGRFETEAFF